Each of the 3 T cell receptor beta chains below was sequenced from the same sample in a study of blood T cell repertoires in COVID-19. Sequenced by immunoSEQ multiplex PCR; TCRdb stores in-frame clones only, minus some. The data hold roughly 300,000 clones, with 91% observed a single time. The sample consisted of peripheral blood. The source is a woman aged 25-40 years with COVID-19, enrolled during active disease.

The chain is built from TRBV6-1 and TRBJ1-1; D gene ambiguous. Germline assignment: CDR1 MNHNS and CDR2 SASEGT. Trimming stripped 7 bases from V and 1 base from J, with 10 bases between. CDR3 length equals 13 residues. Written as DNA, the CDR3 is TGTGCCAGCACGAGGAGGGAGAACACTGAAGCTTTCTTT. Residues: CASTRRENTEAFF.

This clone was recorded once. This chain links TRBV28 with TRBJ2-7; D is undetermined. Germline values: CDR1 MDHEN, CDR2 SYDVKM. The CDR3 extends over 14 amino acids. The ends were cut back, 3 bases at V and 2 bases at J, with 11 bases in the middle. Here the CDR3 reads CASSFELSPYEQYF. The CDR3 region has the DNA TGTGCCAGCAGTTTTGAGTTAAGCCCCTACGAGCAGTACTTC.

This clone was observed a single time. The CDR3 DNA follows: TGTGCCAGCAGGAGGACAGGGTTTGGCTACACCTTC. Translated: CASRRTGFGYTF. The chain carries TRBV6-5 and TRBJ1-2, with 8 bases fitting TRBD1. V lost 6 bases and J lost 7; bases outside the gene matches: 4. The CDR3 is 12 residues long. CDR1 is MNHEY, CDR2 SVGAGI, per germline.